This T cell receptor (beta chain) was recorded in a study of beta chain features in type 1 diabetes. With regard to this clone: The antigen remains unidentified.

Looked up from germline, CDR1 is SGHAT and CDR2 is FQNNGV. The V end was cut by 1 base, the J end by 5 bases, with 17 bases between. This CDR3 contains 16 residues. Broader study findings: TCRB CDR3s were moderately but significantly shorter in Type 1 diabetes patients in all four CD4+ subsets.

Since all of the isolated RNA was reverse transcribed, expressed TCRB transcripts were what got sequenced. The repertoire was sequenced with immunoSEQ multiplex PCR; TCRdb's copy has only in-frame clones and lacks some. This repertoire shows about 160,000 clones, 6.5% to 8.5% found once; its top ten account for under 0.65%. V usage is TRBV11-2 and J usage is TRBJ2-5; the D is unclear. This sequence originates from a young woman with type 1 diabetes. The sample taken for sequencing was central memory CD4+ T cells from blood. CDR3 sequence (DNA): TGTGCCAGCAGCTTAGTGCCCCCGAATTACGGGGAGACCCAGTACTTC. Protein: CASSLVPPNYGETQYF. Variable domain in full (rest from reference TRBV11-2 and TRBJ2-5): EAGVAQSPRYKIIEKRQSVAFWCNPISGHATLYWYQQILGQGPKLLIQFQNNGVVDDSQLPKDRFSAERLKGVDSTLKIQPAKLEDSAVYLCASSLVPPNYGETQYFGPGTRLLVL.